This T cell receptor (beta chain) was sequenced for a study of blood T cell repertoires in COVID-19. Cohorts were based on clinical histories the participants reported. This clone appeared once. Only in-frame clones appear in the TCRdb table, and some are missing; sequencing was by immunoSEQ multiplex PCR. The top ten clones hold 1.9% of a sample with some 270,000 clones, roughly 89% of them seen once. The V gene end was trimmed by 6 bases and the J gene end by 0 bases; junction bases not matched to a gene: 4. The CDR3 loop spans 14 amino acids. Per the germline V gene, CDR1 is ENHRY and CDR2 is SYGVKD.

Sample: PBMCs or T cells enriched from blood (not recorded which). The rearrangement joins TRBV10-3 to TRBJ2-7, with TRBD1 matching over 8 bases. This TCR was recovered from a woman in her fifties or sixties who had recovered from COVID-19. As DNA, the CDR3 is TGTGCCATCAGCCCCGGACAGGGCTCCTACGAGCAGTACTTC. Translated: CAISPGQGSYEQYF.